The 27 T cell receptor beta chains below all came from one sample that was sequenced in a study of shared clonotypes between healthy human individuals. The assay was immunoSEQ multiplex PCR, and TCRdb's table has in-frame clones only and misses some. The repertoire holds millions of clones, with roughly 96% as singletons. Sequences were obtained from naive CD4+ T cells sorted from blood. Stated subset: CD45RA+ positively selected. The receptor source for this set is a man between 18 and 35 years old in good health.

The chain combines TRBV5-6 with TRBJ1-6; TRBD1 matches 9 bases. The V gene end was trimmed by 4 bases and the J gene end by 3 bases; junction bases not matched to a gene: 5. The CDR3 length is 16 residues. Germline lookup yields CDR1 SGHDT and CDR2 YYEEEE. The CDR3 nucleotides are TGTGCCAGCAGCCGGCAGGGACAGGGCTATAATTCACCCCTCCACTTT. Translating gives CASSRQGQGYNSPLHF.

The CDR3 nucleotides read TGTGCCAGCAGCTTAGACGGCAGGTGGATGAGGGGCTACACCTTC. It yields the protein CASSLDGRWMRGYTF. The V and J genes are TRBV7-2 and TRBJ1-2; D gene uncertain. V was trimmed by 1 base and J by 8 bases, leaving 17 bases between them. Germline loops: CDR1 SGHTA, CDR2 FQGNSA. The CDR3 has 15 residues.

The V call is TRBV30, the J call TRBJ2-1; 7 nucleotides align to TRBD2. The CDR3 extends over 17 amino acids. Per the germline V gene, CDR1 is GTSNPN and CDR2 is SVGIG (reference sequence). V dropped 2 bases and J dropped 0; count of bases not matched to a gene: 10. CDR3 bases: TGTGCCTGGAGTCGGAGCGCTAGCGGTTTCTCCTACAATGAGCAGTTCTTC. It specifies CAWSRSASGFSYNEQFF.

The gene calls are TRBV7-2 and TRBJ1-6; D gene ambiguous. In germline, CDR1 is SGHTA, CDR2 FQGNSA. The CDR3 sequence is 13 residues long. With 5 bases removed from V and 10 bases from J, the gap between germline ends came to 12 bases. This CDR3 is CASSPRRESPLHF. The CDR3 DNA reads TGTGCCAGCAGCCCCCGGAGGGAGTCACCCCTCCACTTT.

The chain's CDR3 is CASSLSGGIRETQYF. CDR3 DNA sequence: TGCGCCAGCAGCTTGAGCGGGGGGATACGAGAGACCCAGTACTTC. The chain recombines TRBV4-1 with TRBJ2-5, with 9 positions matching TRBD2. This CDR3 is 15 amino acids long. V trimming: 5 bases; J trimming: 4 bases; junction bases outside the gene matches: 8. CDR1 and CDR2 from the germline V gene are MGHRA and YSYEKL.

On this clone: Other DNA sequences from this sample encode an identical CDR3 as well. The chain has TRBV7-9 and TRBJ2-5; 8 positions match TRBD2. The CDR3 runs 14 residues. V dropped 2 bases and J dropped 2; count of bases not matched to a gene: 1. CDR1 SEHNR and CDR2 FQNEAQ come from the germline V gene (reference sequence). This CDR3 reads CASSLTSGQETQYF. The CDR3 coding sequence is TGTGCCAGCAGCTTAACTAGCGGACAAGAGACCCAGTACTTC.

The chain uses TRBV12-5 and TRBJ1-1, with D maybe TRBD1 (5 bases). V lost 5 bases and J lost 3, with 10 bases in between. The CDR3 is 13 residues long. CDR1 LGHNT and CDR2 FRNRAP come from the germline V gene. The CDR3 DNA reads TGTGCTAGTGGTATTTCAGGGTACACTGAAGCTTTCTTT. Translated: CASGISGYTEAFF.

This clone showed up just once. The rearrangement joins TRBV27 to TRBJ2-7; 10 nucleotides match TRBD1. Germline CDR1 and CDR2: MNHEY and SMNVEV (reference sequence). There are 14 residues in the CDR3. With V trimmed by 6 bases and J by 3 bases, 5 bases remained unmatched. CDR3 in amino acids: CASRETGGRYEQYF. CDR3 nucleotide sequence: TGTGCCAGCAGGGAGACAGGGGGCCGCTACGAGCAGTACTTC.

The chain has TRBV5-1 and TRBJ2-3; D may be TRBD1 (5 bases). The CDR3 covers 13 residues. V was cut by 1 base and J by 6 bases, with 9 bases left in between. Germline CDR1 reads SGHRS; CDR2 reads YFSETQ. CDR3 nucleotide sequence: TGCGCCAGCAGCTTGCAGGGTTTGGATACGCAGTATTTT. Translation gives CASSLQGLDTQYF.

The rearrangement uses TRBV9 and TRBJ1-1; D not resolved. Per germline, CDR1 SGDLS and CDR2 YYNGEE. The length of the CDR3 is 16 residues. V was shortened by 0 bases and J by 0 bases, with 12 bases between the two germline ends. This CDR3 is CASSVGPWVVNTEAFF. The CDR3 nucleotides are TGTGCCAGCAGCGTAGGCCCCTGGGTGGTGAACACTGAAGCTTTCTTT.

This chain joins TRBV6-5 and TRBJ2-7; D gene unclear. In germline, CDR1 is MNHEY, CDR2 SVGAGI. Trimming took off 7 bases at V and 0 bases at J, with 10 bases between the two ends. This CDR3 region has 13 residues. The CDR3 sequence is CASTGSSSYEQYF. CDR3 bases: TGTGCCAGCACTGGAAGTTCCTCCTACGAGCAGTACTTC.

The CDR3 DNA is TGTGCCAGCAGTTTTCTGGGAGGCGGGGTCTCCTACGAGCAGTACTTC. Residues: CASSFLGGGVSYEQYF. The genes are TRBV28 and TRBJ2-7, with D perhaps TRBD2 (6 bases). This CDR3 region has 16 residues. Germline lookup yields CDR1 MDHEN and CDR2 SYDVKM. The ends were cut back, 3 bases at V and 0 bases at J, with 15 bases in the middle.

The chain uses TRBV10-3 and TRBJ1-5; no firm D call. CDR3 length: 15 residues. Germline assignment: CDR1 ENHRY and CDR2 SYGVKD. Trimming cost V 4 bases and J 3 bases, with 13 bases left between them. CDR3 in amino acids: CAISGSGGFNQPQHF. The CDR3 DNA sequence: TGTGCCATCAGTGGAAGCGGCGGGTTCAATCAGCCCCAGCATTTT.

This chain uses TRBV6-4 with TRBJ1-1, with D unclear. Germline assignment: CDR1 MRHNA and CDR2 SNTAGT. Trimming took off 4 bases at V and 4 bases at J, with 13 bases between the two ends. This CDR3 comprises 14 residues. The CDR3 DNA reads TGTGCCAGCAGTGTAGAGGGCGGGAGCACTGAAGCTTTCTTT. Protein sequence: CASSVEGGSTEAFF.

The V and J genes are TRBV6-1 and TRBJ2-5; D is unclear. V was cut by 5 bases and J by 6 bases, with 4 bases left in between. This CDR3 region has 10 residues. CDR1 MNHNS and CDR2 SASEGT come from the germline V gene. The CDR3 spells CASSIQTQYF. CDR3 nucleotide sequence: TGTGCCAGCAGTATACAGACCCAGTACTTC.

This chain joins TRBV10-3 and TRBJ2-1; possible D gene TRBD2, 5 bases. Trimming left V 3 bases short and J 7 bases short, with 13 bases between. The CDR3 runs to 14 residues. CDR1 is ENHRY, CDR2 SYGVKD, per germline. CDR3 residues: CAISESAERNEQFF. The CDR3 DNA follows: TGTGCCATCAGTGAATCGGCGGAGCGGAATGAGCAGTTCTTC.

This clone occurred once. The rearrangement links TRBV6-5 to TRBJ2-4, with unresolved D. There are 15 residues in the CDR3. Germline assignment: CDR1 MNHEY and CDR2 SVGAGI. V was shortened by 0 bases and J by 4 bases, with 10 bases between the two germline ends. CDR3 residues: CASSYSSRPKNIQYF. As DNA, the CDR3 is TGTGCCAGCAGTTACTCGAGCCGACCGAAAAACATTCAGTACTTC.

The chain is built from TRBV14 and TRBJ2-1, with 11 bases fitting TRBD2. The CDR3 sequence is 17 residues long. The germline V gene encodes CDR1 SGHDN and CDR2 FVKESK. With 1 base clipped from V and 4 bases from J, the junction kept 6 bases outside the gene matches. The CDR3 is CASSQGTIAGGYNEQFF. The CDR3 DNA reads TGTGCCAGCAGCCAAGGAACCATAGCGGGAGGGTACAATGAGCAGTTCTTC. Using reference TRBV14 and TRBJ2-1 for the parts outside the CDR3, the full variable domain is EAGVTQFPSHSVIEKGQTVTLRCDPISGHDNLYWYRRVMGKEIKFLLHFVKESKQDESGMPNNRFLAERTGGTYSTLKVQPAELEDSGVYFCASSQGTIAGGYNEQFFGPGTRLTVL.

The chain combines TRBV6-1 with TRBJ1-6, with D possibly TRBD1 on 5 matching bases. This CDR3 contains 15 residues. In germline, CDR1 is MNHNS, CDR2 SASEGT. V shed 2 bases and J shed 7 bases, with 12 bases lying between them. The CDR3 DNA is TGTGCCAGCAGTGAAAGGGATTGGGGGAATTCACCCCTCCACTTT. It specifies CASSERDWGNSPLHF.

This sequence joins TRBV7-9 and TRBJ1-2; 10 positions match TRBD1. Germline V gene lookup returns CDR1 SEHNR and CDR2 FQNEAQ (reference sequence). This CDR3 comprises 15 residues. After removal of 3 bases from V and 8 bases from J, the junction contained 9 bases not matched to a gene. The CDR3 region is CASSLPGQGTRGYTF. DNA of the CDR3: TGTGCCAGCAGCTTGCCGGGACAGGGGACGAGGGGCTACACCTTC.

This clone was counted a single time. Other DNA variants within this sample encode the same CDR3. This chain joins TRBV28 and TRBJ2-3; TRBD2 aligns across 7 bases. The CDR3 is 13 amino acids. Losses at the gene ends were 7 bases for V and 1 base for J; bases not matched to a gene: 2. CDR1 and CDR2 (germline): MDHEN, SYDVKM. This chain's CDR3 is CASKSGGTDTQYF. The CDR3 bases are TGTGCCAGCAAGAGCGGGGGCACAGATACGCAGTATTTT.

The chain recombines TRBV21-1 with TRBJ1-1. TRBV21-1 is a pseudogene locus. The CDR3 covers 11 residues. The CDR3 reads CAKTPAPEAFF. DNA for the CDR3: TGTGCCAAGACTCCTGCGCCTGAAGCTTTCTTT.

The rearrangement links TRBV2 to TRBJ2-3, with 11 bases fitting TRBD2. This CDR3 is 15 amino acids long. Trimming took 4 bases from V and 4 from J; bases not matched to a gene: 4. Germline values: CDR1 SNHLY, CDR2 FYNNEI. This chain's CDR3 is CASSASGGPADTQYF. In DNA, the CDR3 is TGTGCCAGCAGTGCTAGCGGGGGGCCGGCAGATACGCAGTATTTT.

J is TRBJ1-6 and V is TRBV2; no firm D call. CDR3 length: 14 residues. V shed 2 bases and J shed 7 bases, with 9 bases lying between them. Germline V CDR1 and CDR2: SNHLY, FYNNEI. CDR3 nucleotide sequence: TGTGCCAGCAGTGAAAGAGGTTACAATTCACCCCTCCACTTT. This translates into CASSERGYNSPLHF.

The genes are TRBV19 and TRBJ1-1; D is possibly TRBD1 (5 bases). V lost 7 bases to trimming and J lost 3 bases, with 12 bases between them. Germline V lookup: CDR1 LNHDA, CDR2 SQIVND (reference sequence). This CDR3 has 13 amino acids. CDR3 sequence (DNA): TGTGCCAGTACCCATCTGGGGGACACTGAAGCTTTCTTT. This codes for CASTHLGDTEAFF.

This chain uses TRBV6-5 with TRBJ2-7; 8 bases align to TRBD2. The CDR3 is made up of 16 amino acids. Germline V gene sequence: CDR1 MNHEY, CDR2 SVGAGI. Germline trimming cut 0 bases from V and 7 bases from J; bases unmatched to any gene: 11. The CDR3: CASSYSNVGGAGEQYF. The CDR3 DNA follows: TGTGCCAGCAGTTACTCGAATGTCGGGGGGGCCGGGGAGCAGTACTTC.

The rearrangement links TRBV7-9 to TRBJ1-1; 9 nucleotides line up with TRBD1. The germline V gene has CDR1 SEHNR and CDR2 FQNEAQ (reference sequence). This CDR3 is built from 16 residues. V lost 5 bases and J lost 4; bases outside the gene matches: 11. CDR3 DNA: TGTGCCAGCAGCCCCCTCTTGGGACAGGGAACCACTGAAGCTTTCTTT. Amino acids: CASSPLLGQGTTEAFF.